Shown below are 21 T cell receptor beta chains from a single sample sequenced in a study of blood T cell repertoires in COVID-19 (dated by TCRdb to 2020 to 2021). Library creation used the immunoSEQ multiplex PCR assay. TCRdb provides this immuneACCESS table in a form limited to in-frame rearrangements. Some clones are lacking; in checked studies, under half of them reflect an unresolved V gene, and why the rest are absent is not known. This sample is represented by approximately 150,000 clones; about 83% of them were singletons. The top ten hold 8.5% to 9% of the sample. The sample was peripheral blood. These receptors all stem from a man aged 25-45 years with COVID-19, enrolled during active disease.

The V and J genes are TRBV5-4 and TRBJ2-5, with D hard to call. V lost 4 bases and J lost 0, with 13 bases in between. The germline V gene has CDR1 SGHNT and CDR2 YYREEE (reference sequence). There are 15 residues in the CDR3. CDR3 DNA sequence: TGTGCCAGCAGCCCATCGGGTGCGTACCAAGAGACCCAGTACTTC. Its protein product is CASSPSGAYQETQYF.

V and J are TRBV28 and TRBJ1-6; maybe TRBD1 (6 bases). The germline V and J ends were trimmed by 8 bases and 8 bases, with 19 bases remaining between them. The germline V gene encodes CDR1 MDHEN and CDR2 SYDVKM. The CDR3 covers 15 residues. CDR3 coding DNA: TGTGCCAGCGGCTCCGGCGACAGGCGACATTCACCCCTCCACTTT. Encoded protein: CASGSGDRRHSPLHF.

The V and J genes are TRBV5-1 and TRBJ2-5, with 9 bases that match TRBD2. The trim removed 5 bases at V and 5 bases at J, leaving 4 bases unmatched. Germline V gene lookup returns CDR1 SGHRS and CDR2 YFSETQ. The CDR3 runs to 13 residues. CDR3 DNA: TGCGCCAGCAGGGGACTAGCCGGGGAGACCCAGTACTTC. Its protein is CASRGLAGETQYF.

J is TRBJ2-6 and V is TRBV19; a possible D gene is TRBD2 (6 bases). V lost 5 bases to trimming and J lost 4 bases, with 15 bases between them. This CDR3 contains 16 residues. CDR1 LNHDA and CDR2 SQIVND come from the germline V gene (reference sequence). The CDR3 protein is CASSPRGGTGANVLTF. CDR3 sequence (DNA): TGTGCCAGTAGTCCCAGAGGAGGGACCGGGGCCAACGTCCTGACTTTC. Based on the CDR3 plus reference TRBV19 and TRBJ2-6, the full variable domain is DGGITQSPKYLFRKEGQNVTLSCEQNLNHDAMYWYRQDPGQGLRLIYYSQIVNDFQKGDIAEGYSVSREKKESFPLTVTSAQKNPTAFYLCASSPRGGTGANVLTFGAGSRLTVL.

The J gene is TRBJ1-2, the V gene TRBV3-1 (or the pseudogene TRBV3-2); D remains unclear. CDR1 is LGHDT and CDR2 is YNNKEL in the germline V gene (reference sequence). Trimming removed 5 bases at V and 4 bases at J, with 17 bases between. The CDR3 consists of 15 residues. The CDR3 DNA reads TGTGCCAGCAGCTTAACGGGTTCAGGACTCTATGGCTACACCTTC. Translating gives CASSLTGSGLYGYTF.

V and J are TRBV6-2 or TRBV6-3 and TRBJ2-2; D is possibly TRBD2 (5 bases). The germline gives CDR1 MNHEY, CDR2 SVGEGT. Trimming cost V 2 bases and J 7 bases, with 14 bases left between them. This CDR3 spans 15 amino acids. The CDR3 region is CASSYRRRGGGELFF. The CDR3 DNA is TGTGCCAGCAGTTACCGGCGTCGGGGTGGCGGGGAGCTGTTTTTT.

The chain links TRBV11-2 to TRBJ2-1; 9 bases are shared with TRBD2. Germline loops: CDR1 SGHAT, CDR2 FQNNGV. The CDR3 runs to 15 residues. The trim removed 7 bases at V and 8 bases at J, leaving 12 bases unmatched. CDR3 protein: CASTASGRSFDEQFF. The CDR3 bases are TGTGCCAGCACCGCAAGCGGGAGGAGTTTCGATGAGCAGTTCTTC. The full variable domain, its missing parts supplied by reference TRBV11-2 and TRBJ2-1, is EAGVAQSPRYKIIEKRQSVAFWCNPISGHATLYWYQQILGQGPKLLIQFQNNGVVDDSQLPKDRFSAERLKGVDSTLKIQPAKLEDSAVYLCASTASGRSFDEQFFGPGTRLTVL.

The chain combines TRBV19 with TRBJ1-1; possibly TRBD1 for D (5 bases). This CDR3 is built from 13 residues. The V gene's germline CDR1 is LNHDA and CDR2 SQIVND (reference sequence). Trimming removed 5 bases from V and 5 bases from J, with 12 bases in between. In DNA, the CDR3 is TGTGCCAGTAGTTATATCGGGGGGACTGAAGCTTTCTTT. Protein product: CASSYIGGTEAFF.

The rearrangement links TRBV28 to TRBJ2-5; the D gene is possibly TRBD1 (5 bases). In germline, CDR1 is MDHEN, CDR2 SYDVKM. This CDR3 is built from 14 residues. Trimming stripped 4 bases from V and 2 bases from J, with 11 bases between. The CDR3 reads CASSSTGGQETQYF. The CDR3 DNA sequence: TGTGCCAGCAGTTCCACAGGCGGTCAAGAGACCCAGTACTTC.

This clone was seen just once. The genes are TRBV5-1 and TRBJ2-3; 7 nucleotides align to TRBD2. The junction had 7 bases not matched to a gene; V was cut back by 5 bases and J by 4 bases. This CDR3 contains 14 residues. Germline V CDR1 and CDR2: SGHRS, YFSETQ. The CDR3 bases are TGCGCCAGCAGGAGGGAGGGCCGAGCAGATACGCAGTATTTT. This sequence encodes CASRREGRADTQYF.

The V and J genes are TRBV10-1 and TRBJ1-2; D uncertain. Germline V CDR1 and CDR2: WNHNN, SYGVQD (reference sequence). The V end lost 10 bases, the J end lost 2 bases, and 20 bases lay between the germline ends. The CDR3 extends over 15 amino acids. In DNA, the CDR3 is TGCGCCACCGATCGCCAAGGACTCGCGAACTATGGCTACACCTTC. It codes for CATDRQGLANYGYTF.

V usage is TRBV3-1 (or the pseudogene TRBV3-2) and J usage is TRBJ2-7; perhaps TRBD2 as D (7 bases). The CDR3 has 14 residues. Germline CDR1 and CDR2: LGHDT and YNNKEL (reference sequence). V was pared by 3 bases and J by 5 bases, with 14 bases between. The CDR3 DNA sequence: TGTGCCAGCAGCCACCTAGGGGGGGTGCACGAGCAGTACTTC. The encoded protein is CASSHLGGVHEQYF.

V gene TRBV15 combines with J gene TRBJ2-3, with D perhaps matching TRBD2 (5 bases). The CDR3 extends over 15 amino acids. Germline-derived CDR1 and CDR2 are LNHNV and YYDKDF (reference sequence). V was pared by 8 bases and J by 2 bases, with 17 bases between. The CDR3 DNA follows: TGTGCCACCGCACAAGGCCGGGGTCCCACAGATACGCAGTATTTT. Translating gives CATAQGRGPTDTQYF.

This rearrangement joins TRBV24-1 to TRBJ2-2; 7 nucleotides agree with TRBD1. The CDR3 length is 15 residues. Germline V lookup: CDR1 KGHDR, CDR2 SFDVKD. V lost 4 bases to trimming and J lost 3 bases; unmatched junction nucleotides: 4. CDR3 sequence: CATSEGTAHTGELFF. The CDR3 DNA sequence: TGTGCCACCAGTGAGGGGACAGCCCACACCGGGGAGCTGTTTTTT.

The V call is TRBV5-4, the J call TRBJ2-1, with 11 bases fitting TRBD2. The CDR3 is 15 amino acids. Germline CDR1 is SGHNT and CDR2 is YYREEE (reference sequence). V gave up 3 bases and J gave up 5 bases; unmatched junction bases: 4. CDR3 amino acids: CASSSTSGAHNEQFF. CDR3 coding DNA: TGTGCCAGCAGCTCGACTAGCGGGGCACACAATGAGCAGTTCTTC. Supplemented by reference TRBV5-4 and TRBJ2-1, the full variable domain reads ETGVTQSPTHLIKTRGQQVTLRCSSQSGHNTVSWYQQALGQGPQFIFQYYREEENGRGNFPPRFSGLQFPNYSSELNVNALELDDSALYLCASSSTSGAHNEQFFGPGTRLTVL.

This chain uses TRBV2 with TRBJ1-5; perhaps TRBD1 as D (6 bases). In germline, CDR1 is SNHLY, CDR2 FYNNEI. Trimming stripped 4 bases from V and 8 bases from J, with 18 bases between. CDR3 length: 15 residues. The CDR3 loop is CASSGQGRGSEPQHF. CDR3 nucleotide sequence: TGTGCCAGCAGTGGGCAGGGGAGGGGATCGGAGCCCCAGCATTTT.

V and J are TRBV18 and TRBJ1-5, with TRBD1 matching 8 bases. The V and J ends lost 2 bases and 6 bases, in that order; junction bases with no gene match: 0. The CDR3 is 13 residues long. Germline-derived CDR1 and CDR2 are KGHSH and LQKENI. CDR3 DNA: TGTGCCAGCTCACCAGGACAGGGTCAGCCCCAGCATTTT. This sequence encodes CASSPGQGQPQHF.

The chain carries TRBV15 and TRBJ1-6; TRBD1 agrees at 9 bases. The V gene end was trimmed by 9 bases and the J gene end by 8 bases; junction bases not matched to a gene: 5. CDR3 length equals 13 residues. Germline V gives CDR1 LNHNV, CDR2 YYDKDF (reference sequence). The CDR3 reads CATNDRGDSPLHF. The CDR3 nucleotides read TGTGCCACAAATGACAGGGGGGATTCACCCCTCCACTTT.

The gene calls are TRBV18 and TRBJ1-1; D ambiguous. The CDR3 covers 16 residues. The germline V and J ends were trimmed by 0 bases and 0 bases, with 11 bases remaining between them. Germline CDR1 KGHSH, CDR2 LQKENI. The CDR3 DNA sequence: TGTGCCAGCTCACCACCATCCGTCAGGTTGAACACTGAAGCTTTCTTT. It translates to CASSPPSVRLNTEAFF.

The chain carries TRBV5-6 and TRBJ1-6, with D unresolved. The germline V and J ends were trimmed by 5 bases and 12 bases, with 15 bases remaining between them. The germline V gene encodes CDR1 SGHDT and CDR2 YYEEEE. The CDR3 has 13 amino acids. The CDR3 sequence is CASSSLQRGPLHF. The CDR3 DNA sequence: TGTGCCAGCAGTTCCCTGCAGCGAGGACCCCTCCACTTT.

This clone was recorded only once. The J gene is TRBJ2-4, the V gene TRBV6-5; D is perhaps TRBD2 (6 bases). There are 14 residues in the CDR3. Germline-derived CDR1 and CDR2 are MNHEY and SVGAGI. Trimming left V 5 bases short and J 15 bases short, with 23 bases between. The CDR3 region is CASSRLVGSSSRYF. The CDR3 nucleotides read TGTGCCAGCAGTAGACTAGTGGGTTCCTCTTCTCGGTACTTC.